This record looks at one TCR beta chain sequence and its context. Its antigen target is currently unknown. Base qualities were left out, and no much larger clone turns up one base away. The entire isolated RNA was reverse transcribed using the High Capacity cDNA Reverse Transcription Kit, and thus expressed TCRB transcripts were sequenced. Deep immunoSEQ sequencing was performed on naive, central memory and regulatory T cell samples, with an average of roughly 3.5 million total reads per sample. After sorted cells were lysed in RLT buffer, RNA was extracted with DNase-treated RNeasy Micro or Mini kits, with the choice depending on cell number. Each cell subset was processed on its own to prevent cross-contamination, while patient and healthy donor samples were processed together. Using the immunoSEQ multiplex PCR, TCRB sequences were amplified from cDNA into 87-bp fragments spanning the CDR3 region. Sequencing of the amplicons was performed on the Illumina HiSeq platform. In the authors' own workflow: Synthetic template baselines were used to correct PCR bias computationally, reads within Hamming distance 2 were collapsed together, and singletons that could not be merged were discarded. Reads were aligned to IMGT to assign V, D and J genes, CDR3 length, and insertions or deletions at six rearrangement sites. Within each subset, clonotype counts were normalized to sorted cell number, and only after that were true diversity and Gini coefficients computed with the tcR R package. The overlap coefficient, calculated on TCRB nucleotide sequences, was used to measure repertoire sharing. TCRdb mirrors the immuneACCESS table, restricted to in-frame sequences. Some clones are absent from its copies; in checked studies, under half trace to an unresolved V gene, and the reason for the others is unknown. V and J calls and clone size are as listed in that table; D and trimming were resolved from the DNA. For this sample the table gives fewer than 400,000 clones, of which roughly 8% were detected only once. Less than 0.5% of the sample is held by the ten biggest clonotypes.

The CDR3 spans 13 residues, from the cysteine through the phenylalanine. Only CDR3 DNA remains: 39 bases, in frame from the first base. CDR1 MDHEN and CDR2 SYDVKM were looked up in the germline V gene. Trimming removed 8 bases from V and 1 base from J; the gene matches leave 1 base unexplained. A single peripheral blood draw of approximately 120 mL on average was collected from each donor into heparinised tubes. A BD FACSAria II and a panel including CD45RO, CCR7, CD25, CD127, CD95 and CD27 were used to sort naive, central memory, regulatory and stem cell-like memory CD4+ T cells. All sorted populations exceeded 95% purity. PBMCs were isolated right away by Lymphoprep density gradient centrifugation and were stained directly, without culture. So that batch effects would be minimized, each experiment stained and sorted samples in pairs, pairing one healthy donor with one patient. This specimen belongs to a study of beta chain features in type 1 diabetes (dated by TCRdb to 2016 to 2019). The study in broad terms: Mean age, gender distribution, total cell number and subset yield did not differ between patients and healthy donors. A total of roughly 100 million sorted cells were examined across all samples, and the number of cells per subset was strongly correlated with RNA yield. Naive and central memory subsets were obtained from all 30 or so donors, but regulatory and stem cell-like memory subsets were isolated from only 8 patients and roughly eight healthy donors. In the study, TCRB repertoires of sorted circulating CD4+ T cell subsets from recently diagnosed type 1 diabetes patients were compared with those of matched healthy donors. Study-level results and caveats: Sequencing cDNA rather than genomic DNA could over-represent highly expressing activated cells, although activation and CD3 levels did not differ between groups. Only small numbers of individuals were included in the HLA sub-analyses, which left unresolved whether HLA type had any influence on TCRB rearrangement. A moderate but significant shortening of TCRB CDR3 length was observed in type 1 diabetes patients in all four CD4+ subsets. At VDJ recombination sites, type 1 diabetes patients had fewer insertions and more deleted nucleotides, which implies abnormalities in thymic rearrangement. Naive, central memory and regulatory TCRB repertoires appeared to be more similar among patients than among healthy donors. PCR may preferentially amplify shorter templates, but because patient and control samples were amplified and corrected together, any resulting skew would affect both groups equally.

Sequences were obtained from central memory CD4+ T cells from blood. The V and J segments used are TRBV28 and TRBJ2-2, and 7 bases in between align with TRBD2. This clonotype was obtained from a woman between 18 and 29 years old in good health. The CDR3 reads CASGRVNTGELFF. The sequenced DNA: TGTGCCAGCGGGAGGGTGAACACCGGGGAGCTGTTTTTT. Here the CDR3 is joined to the reference TRBV28 and TRBJ2-2 genes, and the full variable domain is: DVKVTQSSRYLVKRTGEKVFLECVQDMDHENMFWYRQDPGLGLRLIYFSYDVKMKEKGDIPEGYSVSREKKERFSLILESASTNQTSMYLCASGRVNTGELFFGEGSRLTVL.